This entry describes one T cell receptor beta chain. In its sample, this clonotype was seen a few times. This receptor's antigen is unknown. Base quality data are lacking; no much larger clone is found one base away. From the cysteine through the phenylalanine, the CDR3 covers 15 amino acids. Here the CDR3 DNA is all that survives: 45 bases in frame from base 1. Looking up the germline V gene yields CDR1 ENHRY and CDR2 SYGVKD. The junction shows trimming of 6 bases on V and 2 bases on J, and the gene matches do not reach 1 base of it. These data belong to a study of patients and donors after allogeneic stem cell transplantation (dated by TCRdb to 2020 to 2022). Libraries were prepared through RT-PCR. The sequencing machine was a NextSeq 550. TCRdb handled the public reads itself, with Q25 trimming in fastp and clone calling in MiXCR, and kept productive beta chains. All rows with the same CDR3 protein become a single entry with the most common DNA and genes. The sample includes over 150,000 distinct CDR3 sequences, with about 30% observed a single time. In total, the top ten clones hold roughly 3.2% of the sample.

Sequencing was carried out using blood, either unsorted or a sorted T cell fraction (not recorded which). The chain is made from TRBV10-3 and TRBJ2-1, and 13 bases in between align with TRBD2. The TCR comes from a human donor who was either an allogeneic HSCT recipient or a stem cell or donor lymphocyte infusion donor (not recorded which). It is not recorded whose cells these are; they may come from a transplant donor. DNA sequence: TGTGCCATCAGCGGGACTAGCGGGACCTACAATGAGCAGTTCTTC. It is translated as CAISGTSGTYNEQFF.